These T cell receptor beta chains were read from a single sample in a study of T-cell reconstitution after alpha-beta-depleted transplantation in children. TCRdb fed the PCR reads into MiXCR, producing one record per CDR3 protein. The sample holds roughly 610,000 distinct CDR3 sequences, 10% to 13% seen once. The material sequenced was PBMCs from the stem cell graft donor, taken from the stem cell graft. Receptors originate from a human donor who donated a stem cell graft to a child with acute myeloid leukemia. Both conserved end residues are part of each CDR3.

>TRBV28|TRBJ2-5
CASRPTSGYQETQYF
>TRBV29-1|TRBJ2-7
CSVVAGTGPSEQYF
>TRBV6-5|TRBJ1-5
CASSYSSDQGGQPQHF
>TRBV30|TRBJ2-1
CAWTSGRAGEQFF
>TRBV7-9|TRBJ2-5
CASSRLGGNYQETQYF
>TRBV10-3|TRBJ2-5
CAISSDKAGETQYF
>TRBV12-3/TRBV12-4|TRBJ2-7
CASSFGARTSGSSYEQYF
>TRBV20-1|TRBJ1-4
CSASRDGTNEKLFF
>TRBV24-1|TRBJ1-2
CATIHLRDNYGYTF
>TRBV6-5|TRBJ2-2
CASSYLRGQSPNTGELFF
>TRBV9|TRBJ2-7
CASSATVPSYEQYF
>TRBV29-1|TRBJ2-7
CSAVLASYEQYF
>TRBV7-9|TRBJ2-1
CASSFPGGHWEQFF
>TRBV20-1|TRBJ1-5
CSARGGTAPNYSNQPQHF
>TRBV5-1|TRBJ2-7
CASSISSGPEEQYF
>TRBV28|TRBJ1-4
CASSLIGVNEKLFF
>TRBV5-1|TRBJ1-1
CASSPVGSGNTEAFF
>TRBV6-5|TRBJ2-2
CASSYSASGTGELFF
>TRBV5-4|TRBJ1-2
CASSLAGTGIYGYTF
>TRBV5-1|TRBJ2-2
CASSLEGTATGELFF
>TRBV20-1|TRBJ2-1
CSASGTGFRDEQFF
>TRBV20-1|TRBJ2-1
CSASPSGSLKQFF
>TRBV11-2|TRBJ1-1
CASSIPLGSNTEAFF
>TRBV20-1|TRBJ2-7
CSAKRDGTYEQYF
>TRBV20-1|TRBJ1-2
CSASASGPGYTF
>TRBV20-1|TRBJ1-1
CSARLAGRTVNTEAFF
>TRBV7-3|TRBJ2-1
CASARGIYNEQFF
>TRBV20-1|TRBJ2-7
CSARDQGLSYEQYF
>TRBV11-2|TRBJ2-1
CAGSAGTGGYNEQFF
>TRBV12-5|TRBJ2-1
CASGLVPIPGHEQFF
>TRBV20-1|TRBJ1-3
CSATQHTGTGRRSSGNTIYF
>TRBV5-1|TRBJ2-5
CASSPPVAGGGTQYF
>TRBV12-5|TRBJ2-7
CASAYSGSSYEQYF